The source of this TCR beta chain is a study of blood T cells in healthy people across ages. General observations from the study: A conclusive naive versus antigen-experienced comparison was prevented by the unsorted PBMCs. Long-lived donors carried more naive CD4+ cells and greater diversity than aged donors.

In germline, CDR1 is MNHEY, CDR2 SMNVEV (reference sequence). This CDR3 is 18 amino acids long. V lost 3 bases to trimming and J lost 0 bases, with 15 bases between them. Staff drew around 10 milliliters of peripheral blood from each donor. Of note for this clonotype: Its target is not known.

Then a second PCR, running roughly 7 to 11 cycles, was carried out with a sample-barcoded 5' primer and a J-beta primer mix. Unique molecular identifiers of 12 random nucleotides labeled each cDNA. TCRdb recomputed calls from the 5' RACE reads with MiXCR, one row per CDR3 protein. The table includes some 710,000 distinct CDR3 sequences, 22% detected once. Sequencing was carried out using blood. J is TRBJ2-6 and V is TRBV27, with D possibly matching TRBD2 (5 bases). This TCR derives from a man between 65 and 85 years old in good health. CDR3 loop: CASSFRGQANSGANVLTF. For the CDR3, the DNA is TGTGCCAGCAGTTTTCGAGGGCAGGCTAACTCTGGGGCCAACGTCCTGACTTTC.